The 14 T cell receptor beta chains in this list originate from one sample, sequenced in a study of monozygotic twins with inflammatory bowel disease. After re-calling the 5' RACE reads, TCRdb lists one entry per CDR3 protein, DNA absent. This repertoire includes 200,000 to 250,000 distinct CDR3 sequences. Sequencing used blood. Every receptor here comes from a human donor with ulcerative colitis or Crohn's disease, or a healthy co-twin of an affected twin (not recorded which).

The genes are TRBV7-9 and TRBJ2-2; there is no DNA to check the TCRdb D call of TRBD1. The CDR3 is 14 amino acids. Germline V gene lookup returns CDR1 SEHNR and CDR2 FQNEAQ (reference sequence). The CDR3 is CASSATGYTGELFF.

The V and J genes are TRBV7-3 and TRBJ2-3; TCRdb picks TRBD1, but there is no DNA to check that call. Germline V lookup: CDR1 SGHTA, CDR2 FQGTGA. The CDR3 loop spans 16 amino acids. The CDR3 loop is CASSSDSLSLADTQYF.

The V gene is TRBV5-1, the J gene TRBJ1-1; TCRdb's D call, TRBD1, is unchecked because there is no DNA. Germline CDR1 SGHRS, CDR2 YFSETQ. The CDR3 has 15 residues. The CDR3 sequence is CASSTRQGRTLEAFF.

The genes are TRBV7-9 and TRBJ1-1; TCRdb's assignment of TRBD1 cannot be checked, as there is no DNA. The CDR3 sequence is 15 residues long. CDR1 and CDR2 from the germline V gene are SEHNR and FQNEAQ (reference sequence). The CDR3 spells CASTSWRGRNTEAFF.

The chain is built from TRBV6-5 and TRBJ1-1; the D call from TCRdb, TRBD1, cannot be confirmed without DNA. The CDR3 has 11 residues. Looked up from germline, CDR1 is MNHEY and CDR2 is SVGAGI. CDR3: CASSRGAEAFF.

The chain recombines TRBV6-2 or TRBV6-3 with TRBJ1-1. The CDR3 covers 12 residues. The germline V gene has CDR1 MNHEY and CDR2 SVGEGT. The CDR3 here is CASSYSMTEAFF.

The genes are TRBV6-6 and TRBJ1-5; checking the TCRdb D call of TRBD1 is not possible without DNA. The CDR3 length is 14 residues. Germline values: CDR1 MNHNY, CDR2 SVGAGI (reference sequence). CDR3 sequence reads: CASSPDREGQPQHF.

The chain has TRBV5-1 and TRBJ2-7; the TCRdb call, TRBD1, lacks DNA for checking. This CDR3 has 16 amino acids. CDR1 is SGHRS and CDR2 is YFSETQ in the germline V gene. The CDR3 loop reads CASSFSRAASSYEQYF.

V gene TRBV2 combines with J gene TRBJ1-2; TCRdb reports TRBD1, a call that lacks DNA to check it against. Per the germline V gene, CDR1 is SNHLY and CDR2 is FYNNEI. This CDR3 contains 13 residues. The CDR3 region is CATPPGQYDGYTF. Full variable domain (rest looked up from reference TRBV2 and TRBJ1-2): EPEVTQTPSHQVTQMGQEVILRCVPISNHLYFYWYRQILGQKVEFLVSFYNNEISEKSEIFDDQFSVERPDGSNFTLKIRSTKLEDSAMYFCATPPGQYDGYTFGSGTRLTVV.

This chain uses TRBV7-6 with TRBJ2-5; TCRdb reports TRBD2, a call that lacks DNA to check it against. This CDR3 has 15 residues. CDR1 SGHVS and CDR2 FNYEAQ come from the germline V gene. This CDR3 reads CASRPSGGARETQYF.

The chain joins TRBV5-1 to TRBJ1-2; TCRdb designates TRBD1, a call that cannot be tested without DNA. The V gene's germline CDR1 is SGHRS and CDR2 YFSETQ. This CDR3 is built from 14 residues. The CDR3 is CASSLEQGNYGYTF.

The chain couples TRBV29-1 to TRBJ1-2; TCRdb picks TRBD1, but there is no DNA to check that call. The germline V gene encodes CDR1 SQVTM and CDR2 ANQGSEA. CDR3 length equals 13 residues. CDR3 loop: CSASGTGGYGYTF.

The V gene is TRBV5-5, the J gene TRBJ2-3; TCRdb returns TRBD1, unconfirmable since there is no DNA. The V gene's germline CDR1 is SGHKS and CDR2 YYEKEE (reference sequence). The CDR3 spans 15 residues. The CDR3 reads CASSYTGTSTDTQYF.

The V gene is TRBV5-1, the J gene TRBJ2-1; the TCRdb D gene call, TRBD1, has no DNA to confirm it. Germline V gene lookup returns CDR1 SGHRS and CDR2 YFSETQ. This CDR3 is 14 amino acids long. Here the CDR3 reads CASSLQPGDNEQFF.